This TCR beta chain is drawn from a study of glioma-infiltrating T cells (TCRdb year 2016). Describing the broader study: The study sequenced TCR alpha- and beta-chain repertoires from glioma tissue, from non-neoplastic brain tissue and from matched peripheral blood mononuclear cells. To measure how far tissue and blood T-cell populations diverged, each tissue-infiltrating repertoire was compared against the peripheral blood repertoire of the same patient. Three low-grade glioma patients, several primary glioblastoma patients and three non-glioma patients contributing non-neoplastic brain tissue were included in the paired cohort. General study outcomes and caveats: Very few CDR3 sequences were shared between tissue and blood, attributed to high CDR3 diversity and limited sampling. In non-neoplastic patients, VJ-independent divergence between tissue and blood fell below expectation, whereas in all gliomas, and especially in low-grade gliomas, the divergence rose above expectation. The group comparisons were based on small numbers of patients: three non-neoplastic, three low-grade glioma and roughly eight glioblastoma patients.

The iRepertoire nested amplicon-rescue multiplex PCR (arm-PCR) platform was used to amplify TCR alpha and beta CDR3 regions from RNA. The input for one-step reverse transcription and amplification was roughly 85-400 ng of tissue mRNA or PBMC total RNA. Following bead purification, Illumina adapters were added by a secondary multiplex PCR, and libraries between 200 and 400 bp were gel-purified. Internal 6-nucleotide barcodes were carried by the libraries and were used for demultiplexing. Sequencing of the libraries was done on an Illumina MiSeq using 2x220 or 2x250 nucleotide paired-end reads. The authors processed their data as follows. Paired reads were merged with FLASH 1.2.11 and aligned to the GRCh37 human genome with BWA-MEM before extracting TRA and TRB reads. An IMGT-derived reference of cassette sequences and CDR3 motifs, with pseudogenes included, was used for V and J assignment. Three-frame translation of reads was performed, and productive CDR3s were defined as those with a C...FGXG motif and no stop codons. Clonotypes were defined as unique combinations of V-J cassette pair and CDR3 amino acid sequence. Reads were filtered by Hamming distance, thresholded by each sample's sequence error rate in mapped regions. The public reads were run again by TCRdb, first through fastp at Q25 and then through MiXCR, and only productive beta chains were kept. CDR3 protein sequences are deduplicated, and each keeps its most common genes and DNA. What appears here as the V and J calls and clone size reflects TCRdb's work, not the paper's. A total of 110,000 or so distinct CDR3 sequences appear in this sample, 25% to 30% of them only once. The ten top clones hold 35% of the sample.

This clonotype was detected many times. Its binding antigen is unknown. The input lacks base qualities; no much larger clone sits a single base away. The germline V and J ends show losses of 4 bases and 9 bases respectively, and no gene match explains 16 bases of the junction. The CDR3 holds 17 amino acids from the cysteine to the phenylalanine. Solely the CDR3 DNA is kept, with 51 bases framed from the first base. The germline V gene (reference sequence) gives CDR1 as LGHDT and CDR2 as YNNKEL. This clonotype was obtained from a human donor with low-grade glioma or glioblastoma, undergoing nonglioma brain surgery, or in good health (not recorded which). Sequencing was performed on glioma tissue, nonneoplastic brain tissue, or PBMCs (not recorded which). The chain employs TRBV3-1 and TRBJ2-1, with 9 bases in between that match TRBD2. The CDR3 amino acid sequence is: CASSPRASGASLGEQFF. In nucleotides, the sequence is TGTGCCAGCAGCCCTCGGGCTAGCGGGGCCTCATTGGGTGAGCAGTTCTTC.